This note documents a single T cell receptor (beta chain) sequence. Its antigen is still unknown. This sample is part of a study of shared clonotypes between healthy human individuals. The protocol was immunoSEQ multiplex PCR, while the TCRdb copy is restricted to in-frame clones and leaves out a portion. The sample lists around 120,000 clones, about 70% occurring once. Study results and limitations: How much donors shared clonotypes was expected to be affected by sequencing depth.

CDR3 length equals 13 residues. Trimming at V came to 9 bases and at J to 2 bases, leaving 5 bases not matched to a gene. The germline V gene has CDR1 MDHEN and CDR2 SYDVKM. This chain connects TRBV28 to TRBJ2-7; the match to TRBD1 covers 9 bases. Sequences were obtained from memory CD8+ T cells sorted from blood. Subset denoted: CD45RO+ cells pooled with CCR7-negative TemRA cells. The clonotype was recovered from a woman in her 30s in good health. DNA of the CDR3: TGTGCCAGTCGACAGGGGGAAACCTACGAGCAGTACTTC. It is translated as CASRQGETYEQYF.